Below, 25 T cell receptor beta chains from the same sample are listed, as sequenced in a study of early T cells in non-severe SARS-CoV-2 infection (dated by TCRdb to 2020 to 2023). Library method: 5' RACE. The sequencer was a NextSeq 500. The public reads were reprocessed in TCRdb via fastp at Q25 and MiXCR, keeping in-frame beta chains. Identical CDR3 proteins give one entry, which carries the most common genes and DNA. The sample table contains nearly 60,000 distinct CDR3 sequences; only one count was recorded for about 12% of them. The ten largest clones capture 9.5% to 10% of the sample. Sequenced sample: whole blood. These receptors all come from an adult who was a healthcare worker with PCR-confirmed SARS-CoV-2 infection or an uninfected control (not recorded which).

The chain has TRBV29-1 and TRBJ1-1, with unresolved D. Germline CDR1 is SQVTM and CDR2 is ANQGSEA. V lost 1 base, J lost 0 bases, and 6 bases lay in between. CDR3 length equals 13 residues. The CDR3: CSVEATMNTEAFF. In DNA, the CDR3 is TGCAGCGTTGAAGCTACGATGAACACTGAAGCTTTCTTT.

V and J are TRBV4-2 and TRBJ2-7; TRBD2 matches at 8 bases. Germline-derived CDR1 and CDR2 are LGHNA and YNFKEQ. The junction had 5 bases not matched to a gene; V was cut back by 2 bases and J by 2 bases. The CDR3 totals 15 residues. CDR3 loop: CASSQNRGLAYEQYF. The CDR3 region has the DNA TGTGCCAGCAGCCAAAACCGGGGACTAGCCTACGAGCAGTACTTC.

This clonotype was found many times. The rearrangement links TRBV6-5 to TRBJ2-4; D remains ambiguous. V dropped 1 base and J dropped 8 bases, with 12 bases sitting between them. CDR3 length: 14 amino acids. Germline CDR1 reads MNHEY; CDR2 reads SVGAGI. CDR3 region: CASSYLNSPHIQYF. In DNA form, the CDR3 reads TGTGCCAGCAGTTACTTGAACTCCCCCCACATTCAGTACTTC.

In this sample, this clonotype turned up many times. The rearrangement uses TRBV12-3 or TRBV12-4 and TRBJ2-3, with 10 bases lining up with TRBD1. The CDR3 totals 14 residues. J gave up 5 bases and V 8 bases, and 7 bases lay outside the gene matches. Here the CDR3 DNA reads TGTGCCAGCGCCGACAGGGGGCGCGGAGATACGCAGTATTTT. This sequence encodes CASADRGRGDTQYF.

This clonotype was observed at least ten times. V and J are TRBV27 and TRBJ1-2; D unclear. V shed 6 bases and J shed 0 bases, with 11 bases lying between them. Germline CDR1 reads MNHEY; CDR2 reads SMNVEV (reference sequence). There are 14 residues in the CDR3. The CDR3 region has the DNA TGTGCCAGCAGCTCGACCGGTTCTAACTATGGCTACACCTTC. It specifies CASSSTGSNYGYTF.

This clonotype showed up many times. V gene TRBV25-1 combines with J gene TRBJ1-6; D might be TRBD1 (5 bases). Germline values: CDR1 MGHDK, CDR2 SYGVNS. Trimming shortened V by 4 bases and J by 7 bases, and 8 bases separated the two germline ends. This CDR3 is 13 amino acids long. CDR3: CASSVGLNSPLHF. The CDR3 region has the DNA TGTGCCAGCAGTGTGGGACTCAATTCACCCCTCCACTTT. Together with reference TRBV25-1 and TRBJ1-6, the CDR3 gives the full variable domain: EADIYQTPRYLVIGTGKKITLECSQTMGHDKMYWYQQDPGMELHLIHYSYGVNSTEKGDLSSESTVSRIRTEHFPLTLESARPSHTSQYLCASSVGLNSPLHFGNGTRLTVT.

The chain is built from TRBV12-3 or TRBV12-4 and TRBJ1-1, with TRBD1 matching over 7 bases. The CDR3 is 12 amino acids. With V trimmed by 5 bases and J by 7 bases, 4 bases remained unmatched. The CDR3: CASSTDRFEAFF. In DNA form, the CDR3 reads TGTGCCAGCAGTACGGACAGGTTTGAAGCTTTCTTT.

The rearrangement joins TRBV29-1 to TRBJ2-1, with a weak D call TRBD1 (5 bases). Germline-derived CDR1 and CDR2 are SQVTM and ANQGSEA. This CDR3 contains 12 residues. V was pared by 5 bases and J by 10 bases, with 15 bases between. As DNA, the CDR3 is TGCAGCGTTCTACCATCGACAGCCGAGCAGTTCTTC. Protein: CSVLPSTAEQFF.

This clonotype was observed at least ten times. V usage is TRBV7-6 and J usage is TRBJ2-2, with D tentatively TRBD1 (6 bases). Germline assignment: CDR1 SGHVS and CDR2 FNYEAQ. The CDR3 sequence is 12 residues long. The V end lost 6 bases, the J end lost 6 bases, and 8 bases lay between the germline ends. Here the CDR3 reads CASRSGAGELFF. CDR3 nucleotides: TGTGCCAGCAGGTCAGGGGCCGGGGAGCTGTTTTTT.

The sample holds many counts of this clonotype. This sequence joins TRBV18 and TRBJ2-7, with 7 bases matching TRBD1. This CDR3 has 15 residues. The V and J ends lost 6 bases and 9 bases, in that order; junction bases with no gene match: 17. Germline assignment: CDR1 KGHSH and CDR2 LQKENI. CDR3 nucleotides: TGTGCCAGCTCTCCAAGCTGGACAGGAGGTGATGTGCAGTACTTC. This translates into CASSPSWTGGDVQYF.

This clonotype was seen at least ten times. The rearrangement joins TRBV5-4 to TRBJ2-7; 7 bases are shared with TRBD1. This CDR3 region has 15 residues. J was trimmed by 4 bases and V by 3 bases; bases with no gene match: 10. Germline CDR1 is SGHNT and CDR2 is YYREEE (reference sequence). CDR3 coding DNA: TGTGCCAGCAGCTGGGCCGGGACAGCTGAATACGAGCAGTACTTC. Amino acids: CASSWAGTAEYEQYF.

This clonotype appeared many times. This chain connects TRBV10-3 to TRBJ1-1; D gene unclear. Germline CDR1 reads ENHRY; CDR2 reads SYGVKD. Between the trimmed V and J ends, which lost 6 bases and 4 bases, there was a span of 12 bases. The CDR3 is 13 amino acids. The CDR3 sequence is CAISKDGATEAFF. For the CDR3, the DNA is TGTGCCATCAGCAAGGACGGCGCCACTGAAGCTTTCTTT.

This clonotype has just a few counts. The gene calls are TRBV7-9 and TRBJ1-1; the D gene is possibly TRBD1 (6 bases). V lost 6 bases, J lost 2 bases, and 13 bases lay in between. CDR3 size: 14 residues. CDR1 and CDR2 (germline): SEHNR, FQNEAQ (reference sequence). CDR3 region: CASSRRGGNTEAFF. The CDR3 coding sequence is TGTGCCAGCAGTCGTAGGGGGGGAAACACTGAAGCTTTCTTT.

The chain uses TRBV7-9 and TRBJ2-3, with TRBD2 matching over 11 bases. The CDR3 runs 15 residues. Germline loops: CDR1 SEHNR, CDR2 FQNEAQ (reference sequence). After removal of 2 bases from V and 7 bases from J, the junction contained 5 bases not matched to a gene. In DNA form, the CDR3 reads TGTGCCAGCAGCTTAAGGACTAGCGGGTATTATACGCAGTATTTT. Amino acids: CASSLRTSGYYTQYF.

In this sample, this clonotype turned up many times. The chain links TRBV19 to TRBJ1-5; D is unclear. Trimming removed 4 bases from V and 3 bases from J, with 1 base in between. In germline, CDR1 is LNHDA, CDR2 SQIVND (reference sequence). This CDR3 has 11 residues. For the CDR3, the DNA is TGTGCCAGTAGTAACAATCAGCCCCAGCATTTT. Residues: CASSNNQPQHF.

CDR3 amino acids: CSVGSPYEQYF. For the CDR3, the DNA is TGCAGCGTTGGCAGTCCCTACGAGCAGTACTTC. V is TRBV29-1 and J is TRBJ2-7; D is unclear. This CDR3 contains 11 residues. V lost 4 bases and J lost 2, with 6 bases in between. Germline-derived CDR1 and CDR2 are SQVTM and ANQGSEA.

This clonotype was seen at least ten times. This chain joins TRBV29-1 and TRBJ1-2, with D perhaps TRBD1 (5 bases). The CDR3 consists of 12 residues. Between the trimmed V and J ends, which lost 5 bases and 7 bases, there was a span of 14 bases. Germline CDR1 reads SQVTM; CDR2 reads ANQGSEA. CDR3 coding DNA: TGCAGCGTTTGGGGGGGAGACGGTGGCTACACCTTC. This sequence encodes CSVWGGDGGYTF.

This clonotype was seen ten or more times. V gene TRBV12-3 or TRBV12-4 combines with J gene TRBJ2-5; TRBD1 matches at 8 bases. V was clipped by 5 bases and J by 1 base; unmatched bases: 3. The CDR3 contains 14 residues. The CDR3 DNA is TGTGCCAGCAGTGCCGGACAGGGCCAAGAGACCCAGTACTTC. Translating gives CASSAGQGQETQYF.

CDR3 coding DNA: TGCAGCGTTGAAGATTCTATATTCGAGCAGTTCTTC. Residues: CSVEDSIFEQFF. V and J are TRBV29-1 and TRBJ2-1; D remains ambiguous. The germline V and J ends were trimmed by 0 bases and 10 bases, with 10 bases remaining between them. Germline CDR1 and CDR2: SQVTM and ANQGSEA. This CDR3 has 12 residues.

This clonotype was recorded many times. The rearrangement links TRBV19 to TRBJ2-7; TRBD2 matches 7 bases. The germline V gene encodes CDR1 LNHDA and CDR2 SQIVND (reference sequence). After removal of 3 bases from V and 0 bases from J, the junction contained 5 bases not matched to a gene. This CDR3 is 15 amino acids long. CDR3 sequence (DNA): TGTGCCAGTAGTATGGGTCTAGCGGTCTCCTACGAGCAGTACTTC. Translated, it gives CASSMGLAVSYEQYF. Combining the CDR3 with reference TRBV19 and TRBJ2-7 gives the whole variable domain DGGITQSPKYLFRKEGQNVTLSCEQNLNHDAMYWYRQDPGQGLRLIYYSQIVNDFQKGDIAEGYSVSREKKESFPLTVTSAQKNPTAFYLCASSMGLAVSYEQYFGPGTRLTVT.

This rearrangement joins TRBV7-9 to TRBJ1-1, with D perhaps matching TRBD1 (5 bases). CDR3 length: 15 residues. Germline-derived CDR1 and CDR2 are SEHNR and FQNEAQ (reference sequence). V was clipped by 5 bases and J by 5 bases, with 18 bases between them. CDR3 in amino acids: CASSPGTGPETEAFF. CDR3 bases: TGTGCCAGCAGCCCGGGAACAGGCCCGGAGACTGAAGCTTTCTTT.

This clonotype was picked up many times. This chain's CDR3 is CASSLGLAIYNEQFF. CDR3 in DNA: TGTGCCAGCAGCTTAGGTCTAGCGATCTACAATGAGCAGTTCTTC. V usage is TRBV7-2 and J usage is TRBJ2-1, with D maybe TRBD2 (6 bases). CDR1 is SGHTA and CDR2 is FQGNSA in the germline V gene. The CDR3 sequence is 15 residues long. V gave up 1 base and J gave up 3 bases, with 10 bases separating them.

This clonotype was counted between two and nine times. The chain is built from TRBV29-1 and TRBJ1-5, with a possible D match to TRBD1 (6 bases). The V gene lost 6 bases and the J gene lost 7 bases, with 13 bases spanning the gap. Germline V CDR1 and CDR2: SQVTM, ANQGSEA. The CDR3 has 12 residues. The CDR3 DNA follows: TGCAGCGTGCGAACAGGGAACCAGCCCCAGCATTTT. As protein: CSVRTGNQPQHF. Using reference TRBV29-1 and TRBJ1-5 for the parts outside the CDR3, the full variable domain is SAVISQKPSRDICQRGTSLTIQCQVDSQVTMMFWYRQQPGQSLTLIATANQGSEATYESGFVIDKFPISRPNLTFSTLTVSNMSPEDSSIYLCSVRTGNQPQHFGDGTRLSIL.

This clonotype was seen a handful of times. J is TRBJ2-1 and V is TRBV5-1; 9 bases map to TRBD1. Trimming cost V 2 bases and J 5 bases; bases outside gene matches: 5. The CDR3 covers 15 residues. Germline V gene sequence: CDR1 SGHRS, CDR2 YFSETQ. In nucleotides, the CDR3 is TGCGCCAGCAGCTTACAGGGGGCGAATCACAATGAGCAGTTCTTC. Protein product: CASSLQGANHNEQFF.

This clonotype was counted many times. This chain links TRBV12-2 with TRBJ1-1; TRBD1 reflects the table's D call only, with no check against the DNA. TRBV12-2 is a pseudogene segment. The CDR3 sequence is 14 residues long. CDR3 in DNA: TGTGCAGGAACACCAGGGGGGTCTATGACTGAAGCTTTCTTT. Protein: CAGTPGGSMTEAFF.